The 29 T cell receptor beta chains given below trace back to one sample, sequenced in a study of blood T cells in healthy people across ages. A J-beta primer mix and a sample-barcoded 5' primer were used in a second PCR of about 7 to 12 cycles. TCRdb re-derived calls from the 5' RACE reads in MiXCR, one entry per CDR3 protein. Among hundreds of thousands of distinct CDR3 sequences listed, 46% were seen once. The sequenced material came from blood. These receptors all stem from an elderly man in good health.

The chain couples TRBV29-1 to TRBJ2-5; no definite D call. The V gene's germline CDR1 is SQVTM and CDR2 ANQGSEA. Trimming stripped 4 bases from V and 4 bases from J, with 16 bases between. The CDR3 length is 14 residues. The CDR3 loop is CSVVIRTVPETQYF. In nucleotides, the CDR3 is TGCAGCGTTGTGATCCGTACAGTCCCAGAGACCCAGTACTTC.

This sequence joins TRBV20-1 and TRBJ2-7; tentative D call: TRBD2 (6 bases). Trimming pared 1 base from V and 2 bases from J, leaving 18 bases between. Germline CDR1 and CDR2: DFQATT and SNEGSKA (reference sequence). The CDR3 has 16 residues. CDR3 nucleotide sequence: TGCAGTGCTAGAGGTTTTACTAGCTGGAGCGCCTACGAGCAGTACTTC. Its translation is CSARGFTSWSAYEQYF.

This clonotype was counted many times. The genes are TRBV6-2 or TRBV6-3 and TRBJ2-7; D is unclear. The V gene's germline CDR1 is MNHEY and CDR2 SVGEGT. The V end lost 4 bases, the J end lost 6 bases, and 16 bases lay between the germline ends. The CDR3 covers 14 residues. CDR3 sequence reads: CASSFEQKAAEQYF. CDR3 sequence (DNA): TGTGCCAGCAGTTTTGAGCAAAAGGCCGCCGAGCAGTACTTC.

The V call is TRBV28, the J call TRBJ2-3; D is unresolved. The CDR3 spans 18 residues. V shed 3 bases and J shed 1 base, with 20 bases lying between them. The germline CDR1 and CDR2 sequences are MDHEN and SYDVKM. The CDR3 sequence: CASSFHGQSGTGTDTQYF. The CDR3, as DNA: TGTGCCAGCAGTTTTCACGGCCAGTCTGGAACCGGCACAGATACGCAGTATTTT.

This clonotype showed up just once. The gene calls are TRBV29-1 and TRBJ2-5; D possibly corresponds to TRBD1 (6 bases). The germline V gene has CDR1 SQVTM and CDR2 ANQGSEA. This CDR3 is 14 amino acids long. Trimming removed 6 bases at V and 0 bases at J, with 14 bases between. For the CDR3, the DNA is TGCAGCGTCCGCCCCGGACAGAACCAAGAGACCCAGTACTTC. Amino acids: CSVRPGQNQETQYF.

The CDR3 DNA sequence: TGTGCCAGCAGCTTTAACCAGGGAGCCGGGGAGCTGTTTTTT. It codes for CASSFNQGAGELFF. The chain couples TRBV7-9 to TRBJ2-2; possibly TRBD1 or TRBD2 for D (5 bases each). Germline CDR1 reads SEHNR; CDR2 reads FQNEAQ (reference sequence). The CDR3 is made up of 14 amino acids. Trimming left V 3 bases short and J 6 bases short, with 11 bases between. Variable domain in full (rest from reference TRBV7-9 and TRBJ2-2): DTGVSQNPRHKITKRGQNVTFRCDPISEHNRLYWYRQTLGQGPEFLTYFQNEAQLEKSRLLSDRFSAERPKGSFSTLEIQRTEQGDSAMYLCASSFNQGAGELFFGEGSRLTVL.

To note about this clonotype: A much larger clone differs from this one at a single base, so this may be a read error. The V call is TRBV5-1, the J call TRBJ2-1; 13 bases are a match to TRBD2. The assigned J gene may be wrong: the sequence end matches TRBJ2-7 better. The CDR3 sequence is 16 residues long. From germline, CDR1 is SGHRS and CDR2 YFSETQ. The CDR3 protein is CASSLEGLAGYNEQYF. The CDR3 nucleotides are TGCGCCAGCAGCTTGGAGGGACTAGCGGGATACAATGAGCAGTACTTC.

DNA of the CDR3: TGTGCCAGCAGCTTAATCGGGAGGGACGATGAGCAGTTCTTC. This translates into CASSLIGRDDEQFF. The V call is TRBV7-3, the J call TRBJ2-1, with 8 nucleotides matching TRBD2. CDR3 length equals 14 residues. Germline CDR1 and CDR2: SGHTA and FQGTGA. V shed 1 base, J shed 8 bases, and the junction held 4 bases outside the gene matches.

This clonotype has ten or more counts. The J gene is TRBJ2-1, the V gene TRBV20-1, with 11 bases lining up with TRBD2. Trimming at V came to 1 base and at J to 7 bases, leaving 6 bases not matched to a gene. The CDR3 contains 15 residues. Germline V lookup: CDR1 DFQATT, CDR2 SNEGSKA (reference sequence). In DNA, the CDR3 is TGCAGTGCTAGAGGGGGGCTAGCGGGGGGAAATGAGCAGTTCTTC. It is translated as CSARGGLAGGNEQFF.

This chain uses TRBV12-3 or TRBV12-4 with TRBJ2-2; 10 nucleotides line up with TRBD1. The CDR3 consists of 15 residues. V was clipped by 6 bases and J by 4 bases; unmatched bases: 5. The CDR3 region is CASRRTGGRTGELFF. Here the CDR3 DNA reads TGTGCCAGCAGGAGGACAGGGGGTCGCACCGGGGAGCTGTTTTTT.

This chain joins TRBV18 and TRBJ2-7; D not resolved. The tail of the sequence fits TRBJ2-5 better, so the J call may be wrong. The CDR3 sequence is 13 residues long. Per the germline V gene, CDR1 is KGHSH and CDR2 is LQKENI. CDR3 region: CASSPQSRETQYF. DNA of the CDR3: TGTGCCAGCTCACCACAAAGTAGAGAGACCCAGTACTTC.

The chain uses TRBV5-1 and TRBJ2-4; TRBD2 is a possible D gene (6 bases). The J call may be faulty, since TRBJ2-7 better matches the DNA end. The CDR3 totals 13 residues. Germline V gene data show CDR1 as SGHRS and CDR2 as YFSETQ. The CDR3: CATSPRLGGEQYF. In DNA form, the CDR3 reads TGCGCCACTTCCCCCCGACTAGGAGGCGAGCAGTACTTC.

The table lists this clonotype with a few counts. The J gene is TRBJ1-2, the V gene TRBV2; D perhaps matches TRBD1 (6 bases). CDR3 length equals 13 residues. Trimming pared 6 bases from V and 8 bases from J, leaving 16 bases between. From germline, CDR1 is SNHLY and CDR2 FYNNEI. The CDR3 DNA is TGTGCCAGCAGCGCCGACAGGCGAGGCGGCTACACCTTC. Its protein product is CASSADRRGGYTF.

The rearrangement uses TRBV7-8 and TRBJ2-3; TRBD2 matches 10 bases. Germline V CDR1 and CDR2: SGHVS, FQNEAQ. The V segment lost 7 bases and the J segment 1 base; nucleotides outside the gene matches: 11. The CDR3 spans 17 residues. CDR3 coding DNA: TGTGCCAGCACGCAGTCTAGCGGGAGAGGTGGCACAGATACGCAGTATTTT. Its protein product is CASTQSSGRGGTDTQYF.

The chain has TRBV9 and TRBJ2-4; possibly TRBD1 for D (7 bases). The CDR3 has 14 amino acids. Trimming cost V 3 bases and J 13 bases, with 20 bases left between them. Germline values: CDR1 SGDLS, CDR2 YYNGEE. The CDR3 coding sequence is TGTGCCAGCAGCGCCGGGACAGCTGATCGGGAGCAGTACTTC. Protein product: CASSAGTADREQYF.

This clonotype has a handful of counts. The genes are TRBV4-2 and TRBJ2-5, with D unresolved. Germline loops: CDR1 LGHNA, CDR2 YNFKEQ. Trimming removed 2 bases from V and 5 bases from J, with 12 bases in between. This CDR3 spans 14 amino acids. The CDR3 is CASSQNGFKETQYF. CDR3 sequence (DNA): TGTGCCAGCAGCCAAAATGGTTTTAAGGAGACCCAGTACTTC.

This clonotype was detected a few times. The chain carries TRBV24-1 and TRBJ2-1, with 10 bases that match TRBD1. Germline V gene lookup returns CDR1 KGHDR and CDR2 SFDVKD. CDR3 length: 16 amino acids. J gave up 1 base and V 3 bases, and 2 bases lay outside the gene matches. CDR3 sequence reads: CATSDRDRGSYNEQFF. The CDR3 DNA is TGTGCCACCAGTGATAGGGACAGGGGTTCCTACAATGAGCAGTTCTTC.

This clonotype was seen only a few times. The chain has TRBV4-1 and TRBJ1-6; D not resolved. V lost 7 bases to trimming and J lost 7 bases, with 8 bases between them. Germline loops: CDR1 MGHRA, CDR2 YSYEKL. This CDR3 region has 12 residues. The DNA for the CDR3 is TGCGCCAGCAAGACCACAAATTCACCCCTCCACTTT. Its translation: CASKTTNSPLHF.

This clonotype occurred a few times. CDR3 amino acids: CASSLEGGELFF. As DNA, the CDR3 is TGTGCCAGCAGCTTAGAAGGAGGGGAGCTGTTTTTT. This chain joins TRBV7-3 and TRBJ2-2; D is unresolved. Trimming pared 2 bases from V and 8 bases from J, leaving 6 bases between. Germline CDR1 is SGHTA and CDR2 is FQGTGA. The length of the CDR3 is 12 residues.

In this sample, this clonotype turned up once. This chain uses TRBV5-1 with TRBJ2-3; the D is unclear. Germline V gives CDR1 SGHRS, CDR2 YFSETQ. The CDR3 loop spans 11 amino acids. V lost 0 bases and J lost 7, with 3 bases in between. The CDR3 loop is CASSLDNTQYF. CDR3 sequence (DNA): TGCGCCAGCAGCTTGGATAATACGCAGTATTTT.

This chain uses TRBV7-9 with TRBJ1-1; D might be TRBD1 (6 bases). V lost 4 bases, J lost 4 bases, and 13 bases lay in between. The CDR3 is 14 residues long. Germline values: CDR1 SEHNR, CDR2 FQNEAQ (reference sequence). The CDR3 DNA follows: TGTGCCAGCAGCTCCGTCCAGGGGTCCACTGAAGCTTTCTTT. It encodes CASSSVQGSTEAFF.

This clonotype turned up a few times. The rearrangement links TRBV20-1 to TRBJ2-5; TRBD2 aligns across 9 bases. Per the germline V gene, CDR1 is DFQATT and CDR2 is SNEGSKA (reference sequence). This CDR3 is 13 amino acids long. The V and J ends lost 3 bases and 5 bases, in that order; junction bases with no gene match: 4. CDR3 sequence: CSARESGRETQYF. The CDR3 nucleotides read TGCAGTGCTAGGGAAAGCGGGAGGGAGACCCAGTACTTC.

The chain employs TRBV5-1 and TRBJ1-2; D remains unclear. V was clipped by 0 bases and J by 6 bases, with 9 bases between them. The CDR3 is made up of 13 amino acids. The germline CDR1 and CDR2 sequences are SGHRS and YFSETQ. The CDR3 here is CASSLEQTHGYTF. In DNA form, the CDR3 reads TGCGCCAGCAGCTTGGAACAGACACATGGCTACACCTTC.

This chain joins TRBV7-2 and TRBJ2-7; D not resolved. This CDR3 region has 12 residues. With 2 bases removed from V and 12 bases from J, the gap between germline ends came to 14 bases. The germline CDR1 and CDR2 sequences are SGHTA and FQGNSA. The CDR3 reads CASSLRFCPAYF. CDR3 sequence (DNA): TGTGCCAGCAGCTTAAGGTTTTGTCCAGCGTACTTC.

On this clonotype itself: A much larger clone lies a single base off, so this may be a read error. V usage is TRBV5-1 and J usage is TRBJ2-2, with TRBD1 identical over 9 bases. The CDR3 consists of 15 residues. Germline-derived CDR1 and CDR2 are SGHRS and YFSETQ. DNA for the CDR3: TGCGCCAGCAGCACTGGACAGGGGAACACCGGGGAGCAGTTTTTT. Amino acids: CASSTGQGNTGEQFF.

The gene calls are TRBV7-9 and TRBJ2-1, with no clear D. Trimming stripped 1 base from V and 13 bases from J, with 20 bases between. The CDR3 runs to 15 residues. The germline gives CDR1 SEHNR, CDR2 FQNEAQ (reference sequence). CDR3 loop: CASSLGVTDHETQFF. The CDR3 bases are TGTGCCAGCAGCTTAGGAGTGACGGACCATGAGACCCAGTTCTTC.

V gene TRBV28 combines with J gene TRBJ2-6, with 9 positions matching TRBD1. Per germline, CDR1 MDHEN and CDR2 SYDVKM. CDR3 length equals 16 residues. V lost 10 bases and J lost 1; bases outside the gene matches: 8. DNA of the CDR3: TGTGCCACTCTGACAGGGGGGTCATCTGGGGCCAACGTCCTGACTTTC. Protein: CATLTGGSSGANVLTF.

The chain links TRBV5-6 to TRBJ2-7; TRBD1 or TRBD2 may be the D gene (5 bases each). The CDR3 covers 17 residues. The germline V gene has CDR1 SGHDT and CDR2 YYEEEE. V was pared by 3 bases and J by 7 bases, with 26 bases between. CDR3 sequence (DNA): TGTGCCAGCAGCTCACTTGGTGCTACCGACCAGGGACGGGAGCAGTACTTC. Protein product: CASSSLGATDQGREQYF.

The CDR3, as DNA: TGTGCCAGCAGCTTAGACTTGTCTGGCTACACCTTC. It codes for CASSLDLSGYTF. The rearrangement joins TRBV7-2 to TRBJ1-2; D is unclear. The CDR3 is made up of 12 amino acids. Germline lookup yields CDR1 SGHTA and CDR2 FQGNSA. With 1 base removed from V and 7 bases from J, the gap between germline ends came to 7 bases.